The clone carrying this TCR beta chain was counted once. Its target is not known. This record belongs to a study of somatic mutations in cytotoxic T cells in rheumatoid arthritis. About the study: Patients gave 30 ml EDTA peripheral blood immediately after diagnosis, prior to starting treatment. Study findings and constraints: For patients with rheumatoid arthritis, CD8+ clonality went up with age, while healthy controls showed no such change.

The protocol was immunoSEQ multiplex PCR, while the TCRdb copy is restricted to in-frame clones and leaves out a portion. The table records about 14,000 clones, under 95% of them present only once. Positive magnetic bead selection isolated CD4+ and CD8+ cells, and flow cytometry checked purity. Germline lookup yields CDR1 SGDLS and CDR2 YYNGEE. Trimming pared 2 bases from V and 1 base from J, leaving 16 bases between. This CDR3 has 16 amino acids. This chain joins TRBV9 and TRBJ2-7, with D tentatively TRBD1 (6 bases). The clonotype originates from a man in his 70s with rheumatoid arthritis. Sequencing input: CD4+ T cells sorted from blood. The CDR3 sequence: CASSVRPGTLSYEQYF. CDR3 DNA sequence: TGTGCCAGCAGCGTGAGACCCGGGACACTATCCTACGAGCAGTACTTC.